The 29 T cell receptor beta chains below were found in one sample sequenced in a study of low-dose radiotherapy and immunotherapy resistance in tumors. Time point reported: before trial treatment. First-strand cDNA used TRAV- and TRBV-specific primers, covering alpha and beta chains. TCR amplification used roughly 20 PCR cycles, a constant-region primer and a V-primer adapter. TCRdb processed the reads anew with MiXCR; each CDR3 protein has one entry. The repertoire holds tens of thousands of distinct CDR3 sequences, roughly a sixth seen once, with 2.8% in the top ten. Sequencing was performed on PBMCs, taken before treatment. The receptors shown here come from a male donor with prostate cancer.

This clonotype was seen many times. The CDR3 region has the DNA TGTGCCAGCAGCCAAGAGGTCCCCGGCCGGTCCTATAATTCACCCCTCCACTTT. Translating it yields CASSQEVPGRSYNSPLHF. The chain is built from TRBV3-1 and TRBJ1-6; no clear D gene. Per the germline V gene, CDR1 is LGHDT and CDR2 is YNNKEL (reference sequence). Trimming took off 0 bases at V and 1 base at J, with 13 bases between the two ends. The CDR3 sequence is 18 residues long.

This clonotype was observed at least ten times. The chain carries TRBV2 and TRBJ1-5; D is unclear. CDR1 is SNHLY, CDR2 FYNNEI, per germline. Trimming shortened V by 6 bases and J by 1 base, and 7 bases separated the two germline ends. The CDR3 is 13 amino acids. The CDR3 here is CASSARSNQPQHF. CDR3 bases: TGTGCCAGCAGCGCCAGGAGCAATCAGCCCCAGCATTTT.

This clonotype was observed at least ten times. The chain recombines TRBV2 with TRBJ1-2, with D perhaps matching TRBD1 (5 bases). The CDR3 runs to 14 residues. In germline, CDR1 is SNHLY, CDR2 FYNNEI. V lost 6 bases and J 2 bases, leaving 13 bases between the germline ends. The CDR3 sequence: CASSLGTGNYGYTF. DNA of the CDR3: TGTGCCAGCAGCCTCGGGACGGGCAACTATGGCTACACCTTC.

This clonotype appeared many times. The V call is TRBV30, the J call TRBJ1-6; the D gene is possibly TRBD1 (5 bases). This CDR3 contains 11 residues. V was shortened by 6 bases and J by 9 bases, with 9 bases between the two germline ends. Germline V gene lookup returns CDR1 GTSNPN and CDR2 SVGIG (reference sequence). This CDR3 reads CACAGGSPLHF. The CDR3 DNA is TGTGCCTGCGCGGGGGGTTCACCCCTCCACTTT.

This clonotype was counted many times. This rearrangement joins TRBV7-2 to TRBJ2-7, with 12 bases identical to TRBD2. CDR3 size: 15 residues. V gave up 6 bases and J gave up 7 bases; unmatched junction bases: 10. The V gene's germline CDR1 is SGHTA and CDR2 FQGNSA. CDR3 sequence: CASRLAGGSNGEQYF. Written as DNA, the CDR3 is TGTGCCAGCAGACTAGCGGGGGGATCTAATGGAGAGCAGTACTTC. Based on the CDR3 plus reference TRBV7-2 and TRBJ2-7, the full variable domain is GAGVSQSPSNKVTEKGKDVELRCDPISGHTALYWYRQSLGQGLEFLIYFQGNSAPDKSGLPSDRFSAERTGGSVSTLTIQRTQQEDSAVYLCASRLAGGSNGEQYFGPGTRLTVT.

This clonotype was seen repeatedly, ten times or more. The chain joins TRBV12-3 or TRBV12-4 to TRBJ1-1, with D unresolved. Trimming removed 3 bases from V and 10 bases from J, with 12 bases in between. The CDR3 extends over 12 amino acids. The DNA for the CDR3 is TGTGCCAGCAGTTTTGAGGGCCCGGGAGCTTTCTTT. Translated: CASSFEGPGAFF.

For this clonotype: A far larger clone lies a single base away; this is likely a read error. The J gene is TRBJ2-3, the V gene TRBV6-5, with 8 bases aligning to TRBD1. V lost 4 bases, J lost 5 bases, and 14 bases stayed unmatched. The CDR3 has 17 residues. CDR1 MNHEY and CDR2 SVGAGI come from the germline V gene. The CDR3 nucleotides are TGTGCCAGCAGTTCGGGCGCGAGGACAGGGCTGAGAGATACGCAGTATTTT. This encodes CASSSGARTGLRDTQYF.

This clonotype was counted many times. The chain combines TRBV19 with TRBJ1-1, with a tentative D call TRBD1 (5 bases). Deletions cut 7 bases from V and 6 bases from J, with 15 bases between. This CDR3 contains 13 residues. Germline assignment: CDR1 LNHDA and CDR2 SQIVND (reference sequence). CDR3 DNA sequence: TGTGCCAGTAAGGGGCTAAAGGGCCCTGAAGCTTTCTTT. Protein: CASKGLKGPEAFF.

This clonotype was counted at least ten times. The chain carries TRBV29-1 and TRBJ1-1; D may be TRBD1 (5 bases). Per germline, CDR1 SQVTM and CDR2 ANQGSEA. The germline V and J ends were trimmed by 6 bases and 4 bases, with 12 bases remaining between them. There are 12 residues in the CDR3. CDR3 region: CSVLGTTTEAFF. The CDR3 DNA follows: TGCAGCGTCCTCGGGACGACCACTGAAGCTTTCTTT.

This clonotype was seen repeatedly, ten times or more. V usage is TRBV12-3 or TRBV12-4 and J usage is TRBJ1-3; perhaps TRBD1 as D (5 bases). This CDR3 region has 15 residues. The V gene lost 7 bases and the J gene lost 2 bases, with 15 bases spanning the gap. CDR3 loop: CASTILRGPGNTIYF. Written as DNA, the CDR3 is TGTGCCAGCACAATTCTTAGGGGACCTGGAAACACCATATATTTT.

The chain recombines TRBV5-1 with TRBJ2-3; D gene unclear. The ends were cut back, 4 bases at V and 3 bases at J, with 3 bases in the middle. The V gene's germline CDR1 is SGHRS and CDR2 YFSETQ. The CDR3 is made up of 11 amino acids. CDR3 in amino acids: CASSMTDTQYF. The CDR3 nucleotides read TGCGCCAGCAGCATGACAGATACGCAGTATTTT. Filled out from reference TRBV5-1 and TRBJ2-3, the complete variable domain reads KAGVTQTPRYLIKTRGQQVTLSCSPISGHRSVSWYQQTPGQGLQFLFEYFSETQRNKGNFPGRFSGRQFSNSRSEMNVSTLELGDSALYLCASSMTDTQYFGPGTRLTVL.

In this sample, this clonotype turned up many times. The chain has TRBV10-1 and TRBJ2-7; D possibly uses TRBD1 or TRBD2 (5 bases each). This CDR3 region has 13 residues. The V gene lost 10 bases and the J gene lost 2 bases, with 15 bases spanning the gap. In germline, CDR1 is WNHNN, CDR2 SYGVQD (reference sequence). The CDR3 DNA follows: TGCGCCACCTTCCGGGACGGGACCTACGAGCAGTACTTC. Translating gives CATFRDGTYEQYF.

This clonotype was counted at least ten times. This chain uses TRBV5-1 with TRBJ2-7; 9 bases align to TRBD1. CDR3 length: 14 amino acids. Germline V lookup: CDR1 SGHRS, CDR2 YFSETQ. Trimming at V came to 4 bases and at J to 3 bases, leaving 5 bases not matched to a gene. This CDR3 is CASSAGQGNYEQYF. The CDR3 DNA follows: TGCGCCAGCAGCGCGGGACAGGGCAACTACGAGCAGTACTTC.

The table lists this clonotype with a count of one. Since a much larger clone is just one base distant, this may be a read error. This sequence joins TRBV6-8 and TRBJ1-6, with a possible D match to TRBD1 (6 bases). CDR3 length: 15 amino acids. The V end was cut by 4 bases, the J end by 10 bases, with 17 bases between. From germline, CDR1 is MNHGY and CDR2 SAAAGT. The CDR3 bases are TGTGCCAGCAGTTGCTCGAGTGGGGGCGGATCACCCCTCCACTTT. It is translated as CASSCSSGGGSPLHF.

This clonotype came up many times. The V gene is TRBV24-1, the J gene TRBJ2-1; TRBD1 matches 12 bases. CDR3 length equals 14 residues. The V gene end was trimmed by 7 bases and the J gene end by 8 bases; junction bases not matched to a gene: 5. The germline gives CDR1 KGHDR, CDR2 SFDVKD. CDR3 sequence reads: CATSLGQGAYEQFF. The CDR3 bases are TGTGCCACCAGCCTGGGACAGGGGGCATATGAGCAGTTCTTC.

This clonotype was counted many times. The chain has TRBV5-1 and TRBJ2-2, with 15 bases aligning to TRBD2. J lost 3 bases, V lost 4 bases, and 7 bases had no gene match. The CDR3 loop spans 18 amino acids. The germline gives CDR1 SGHRS, CDR2 YFSETQ. The CDR3 nucleotides read TGCGCCAGCAGCGGGGGACTAGCGGGGGGAGCGGACACCGGGGAGCTGTTTTTT. It encodes CASSGGLAGGADTGELFF.

This clonotype showed up many times. J is TRBJ2-5 and V is TRBV7-9, with D unresolved. Per germline, CDR1 SEHNR and CDR2 FQNEAQ (reference sequence). This CDR3 is 13 amino acids long. V was clipped by 2 bases and J by 5 bases, with 9 bases between them. Here the CDR3 reads CASSLLAVETQYF. The CDR3 bases are TGTGCCAGCAGCTTACTGGCGGTTGAGACCCAGTACTTC. The complete variable domain, with remaining parts taken from reference TRBV7-9 and TRBJ2-5, reads DTGVSQNPRHKITKRGQNVTFRCDPISEHNRLYWYRQTLGQGPEFLTYFQNEAQLEKSRLLSDRFSAERPKGSFSTLEIQRTEQGDSAMYLCASSLLAVETQYFGPGTRLLVL.

This clonotype has a count of ten or more. The V gene is TRBV10-2, the J gene TRBJ2-2; 12 nucleotides agree with TRBD1. V lost 8 bases to trimming and J lost 5 bases; unmatched junction nucleotides: 12. This CDR3 comprises 17 residues. The germline V gene encodes CDR1 WSHSY and CDR2 SAAADI. The DNA of the CDR3 is TGCGCCAGCGGGACAGGGGGCGGAGGGGGTAATACCGGGGAGCTGTTTTTT. It yields the protein CASGTGGGGGNTGELFF.

In the case of this clonotype: The junction departs from the called germline gene at one end, perhaps through a read error. This chain joins TRBV2 and TRBJ1-1; D gene unclear. This CDR3 spans 13 amino acids. In germline, CDR1 is SNHLY, CDR2 FYNNEI. CDR3 region: CASREGLNTEAFF. The CDR3 coding sequence is TGTGCCAGCAGAGAAGGTCTGAACACTGAAGCTTTCTTT.

This clonotype was observed a few times. The gene calls are TRBV5-6 and TRBJ2-1; D is unresolved. Trimming took 2 bases from V and 9 from J, leaving 6 bases between them. The CDR3 has 11 amino acids. Germline-derived CDR1 and CDR2 are SGHDT and YYEEEE. The chain's CDR3 is CASSFDGEQFF. DNA for the CDR3: TGTGCCAGCAGCTTCGACGGTGAGCAGTTCTTC.

This clonotype was recorded many times. V gene TRBV6-8 combines with J gene TRBJ2-3, with 8 bases lining up with TRBD1. The ends lost 8 bases at V and 3 bases at J; junction bases unmatched: 13. This CDR3 region has 16 residues. Germline V CDR1 and CDR2: MNHGY, SAAAGT. The CDR3 sequence is CASRPGGQGITDTQYF. The DNA of the CDR3 is TGTGCCAGCCGCCCGGGCGGACAGGGCATAACAGATACGCAGTATTTT.

This clonotype has ten or more counts. This sequence joins TRBV5-1 and TRBJ2-4, with TRBD2 matching 7 bases. Trimming removed 3 bases from V and 0 bases from J; junction bases left unmatched: 6. This CDR3 has 16 residues. The germline V gene encodes CDR1 SGHRS and CDR2 YFSETQ. The CDR3 is CASSYEAGLAKNIQYF. CDR3 DNA: TGCGCCAGCAGCTACGAAGCGGGATTAGCCAAAAACATTCAGTACTTC.

This clonotype showed up many times. The chain's CDR3 is CASSHRGLANYGYTF. CDR3 in DNA: TGTGCCAGCAGCCATAGGGGATTGGCCAACTATGGCTACACCTTC. The chain has TRBV3-1 and TRBJ1-2, with D maybe TRBD1 (5 bases). Germline-derived CDR1 and CDR2 are LGHDT and YNNKEL (reference sequence). CDR3 length: 15 residues. V lost 3 bases and J lost 2, with 13 bases in between.

This clonotype was seen more than once but under ten times. This chain links TRBV9 with TRBJ2-3; tentative D call: TRBD1 (6 bases). The length of the CDR3 is 14 residues. CDR1 and CDR2 (germline): SGDLS, YYNGEE. V was clipped by 2 bases and J by 0 bases, with 7 bases between them. The CDR3 sequence is CASSVRGSTDTQYF. DNA for the CDR3: TGTGCCAGCAGCGTTAGGGGGAGCACAGATACGCAGTATTTT.

Worth noting for this clonotype: A read error is likely here: a far larger clone is one base away. The chain uses TRBV6-2 or TRBV6-3 and TRBJ2-7; 8 bases are shared with TRBD1. Trimming took 8 bases from V and 2 from J; bases not matched to a gene: 11. Germline V gene sequence: CDR1 MNHEY, CDR2 SVGEGT. There are 15 residues in the CDR3. This CDR3 is CASRQGQDQTYEQYF. The DNA of the CDR3 is TGTGCCAGCCGCCAGGGACAGGACCAAACCTACGAGCAGTACTTC.

There are a few counts of this clonotype. This chain joins TRBV5-3 and TRBJ2-5, with TRBD1 matching over 9 bases. TRBV5-3 is designated an ORF whose function remains uncertain. J was trimmed by 5 bases and V by 8 bases; bases with no gene match: 13. The CDR3 is 15 residues long. The CDR3 is CASSPGDRDIETQYF. The CDR3 coding sequence is TGTGCCAGCAGCCCCGGGGACAGGGACATCGAGACCCAGTACTTC.

This clonotype was found many times. V is TRBV12-3 or TRBV12-4 and J is TRBJ2-7, with 8 bases matching TRBD1. Losses at the gene ends were 6 bases for V and 0 bases for J; bases not matched to a gene: 4. CDR3 length: 14 amino acids. The CDR3 spells CASSRTGSSYEQYF. The DNA of the CDR3 is TGTGCCAGCAGCAGGACAGGGAGCTCCTACGAGCAGTACTTC.

The table lists this clonotype with many counts. The V and J genes are TRBV11-2 and TRBJ2-7, with 7 bases lining up with TRBD2. V dropped 6 bases and J dropped 3; count of bases not matched to a gene: 11. The CDR3 covers 15 residues. CDR1 is SGHAT and CDR2 is FQNNGV in the germline V gene. DNA for the CDR3: TGTGCCAGCAGTTGGGGAAGCGGGGAGTACTACGAGCAGTACTTC. Encoded protein: CASSWGSGEYYEQYF.

This clonotype was found many times. V gene TRBV3-1 combines with J gene TRBJ1-5; D is undetermined. V lost 1 base and J 3 bases, leaving 7 bases between the germline ends. This CDR3 has 14 residues. Germline V gene data show CDR1 as LGHDT and CDR2 as YNNKEL (reference sequence). The CDR3: CASSQGHSNQPQHF. For the CDR3, the DNA is TGTGCCAGCAGCCAAGGGCATTCCAATCAGCCCCAGCATTTT.